The text below deals with one T cell receptor beta chain. The antigen remains undetermined. This sample was included in a study of glioma-infiltrating T cells. Study summary: Low-grade gliomas were grade II; glioblastomas were grade IV at initial diagnosis. Presurgical dexamethasone in glioma patients lasted six or fewer days. Study-level findings and limits: Tissue and blood shared very few CDR3 sequences.

Using RNA template, CDR3s of TCR alpha and beta were amplified with iRepertoire arm-PCR. For one-step reverse transcription and amplification, roughly 95-450 ng of tissue mRNA or PBMC total RNA was used. From the multiplex PCR reads, TCRdb called clonotypes with MiXCR, one entry per CDR3 protein. Here the sample spans 400,000 or so distinct CDR3 sequences, roughly 41% being singletons. CDR3 size: 13 residues. Per germline, CDR1 SQVTM and CDR2 ANQGSEA. With 6 bases removed from V and 1 base from J, the gap between germline ends came to 11 bases. The TCR originated in a human donor with low-grade glioma or glioblastoma, undergoing nonglioma brain surgery, or in good health (not recorded which). Sequencing used glioma tissue, nonneoplastic brain tissue, or PBMCs (not recorded which). J is TRBJ2-3 and V is TRBV29-1, with a weak D call TRBD2 (5 bases). The CDR3 spells CSVGRGGTDTQYF. DNA for the CDR3: TGCAGCGTAGGACGGGGAGGCACAGATACGCAGTATTTT.